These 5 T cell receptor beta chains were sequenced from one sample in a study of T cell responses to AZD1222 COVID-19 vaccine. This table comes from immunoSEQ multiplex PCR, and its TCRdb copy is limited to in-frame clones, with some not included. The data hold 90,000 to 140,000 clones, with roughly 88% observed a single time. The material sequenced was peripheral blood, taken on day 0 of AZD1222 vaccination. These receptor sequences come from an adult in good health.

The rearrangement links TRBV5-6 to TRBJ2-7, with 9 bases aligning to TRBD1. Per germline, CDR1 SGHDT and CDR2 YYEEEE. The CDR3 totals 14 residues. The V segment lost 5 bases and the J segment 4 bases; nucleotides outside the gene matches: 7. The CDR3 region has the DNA TGTGCCAGCAGTTTTGACAGGGGGTATTACGAGCAGTACTTC. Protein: CASSFDRGYYEQYF.

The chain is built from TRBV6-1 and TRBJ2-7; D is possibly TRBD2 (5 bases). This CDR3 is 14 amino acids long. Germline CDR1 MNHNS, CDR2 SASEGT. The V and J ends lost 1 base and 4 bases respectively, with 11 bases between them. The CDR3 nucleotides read TGTGCCAGCAGTGAAGGCGGGCGGGCTTACGAGCAGTACTTC. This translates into CASSEGGRAYEQYF.

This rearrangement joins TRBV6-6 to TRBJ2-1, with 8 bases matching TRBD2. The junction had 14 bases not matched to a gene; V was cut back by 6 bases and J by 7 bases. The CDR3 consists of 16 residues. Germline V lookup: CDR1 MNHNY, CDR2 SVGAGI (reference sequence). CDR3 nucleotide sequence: TGTGCCAGCAGCCCCAGTCTCCGGGGGGGCCTAAATGAGCAGTTCTTC. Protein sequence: CASSPSLRGGLNEQFF.

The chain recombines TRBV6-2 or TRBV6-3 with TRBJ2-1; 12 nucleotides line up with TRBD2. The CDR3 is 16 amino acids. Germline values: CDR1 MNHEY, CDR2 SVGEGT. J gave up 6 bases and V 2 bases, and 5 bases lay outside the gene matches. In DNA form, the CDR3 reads TGTGCCAGCAGTTACACGGGACTAGCGGGCGTCAATGAGCAGTTCTTC. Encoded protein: CASSYTGLAGVNEQFF.

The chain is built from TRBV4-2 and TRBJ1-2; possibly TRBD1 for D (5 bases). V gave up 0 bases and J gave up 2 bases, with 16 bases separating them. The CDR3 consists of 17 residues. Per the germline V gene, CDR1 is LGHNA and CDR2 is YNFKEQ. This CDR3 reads CASSQDVTRGVNYGYTF. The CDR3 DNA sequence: TGTGCCAGCAGCCAAGATGTGACGAGGGGAGTGAACTATGGCTACACCTTC.